This TCR beta chain derives from a study of blood T cell repertoires in COVID-19 (dated by TCRdb to 2020 to 2021). Some background on the complete study: The collaborator samples originated in the United States, Italy and Spain and spanned the acute and convalescent phases of COVID-19. The prospective study material was composed of cDNA or gDNA derived from T cells, B-cell-depleted T cells, or PBMCs. Subjects who had been exposed to COVID-19, were actively infected with it, or had recovered from it provided the deeply sampled blood TCRbeta repertoires that made up the dataset. The repertoires were made available in a free public database intended to serve as a resource for research on the immune response to SARS-CoV-2. The samples were drawn from two sources: the first 160 participants of the ongoing ImmuneRACE study, and 1,254 subjects contributed by 6 global collaborators. Sample metadata almost always included a de-identified subject ID, COVID-19 status, age in years and sex. Where available, HLA class I and class II types were obtained from metadata supplied by the sample provider rather than from assay-based typing.

TCRbeta CDR3 regions were amplified from genomic DNA by means of the immunoSEQ Assay, a bias-controlled multiplex PCR. The authors' pipeline ran thus. The number of nucleated cells in each sample was estimated from the amplification of reference gene primers within the assay. To quantify the absolute abundance of each unique TCRbeta CDR3 rearrangement, sequence reads were collapsed and filtered. Productive Simpson clonality was computed per sample as the square root of Simpson's diversity index over productive rearrangements. The table comes from immuneACCESS by way of TCRdb, which keeps in-frame sequences with V and J called. Part of the clones is missing from these tables; in studies checked, under half for an unresolved V gene and the rest for unknown reasons. Clonal size and the V and J genes are those of that table, whereas D and trimming came from the DNA. For this sample there are some 200,000 clones; roughly four fifths appear just once. The ten largest clones add up to 9.2% of the sample.

This clone was observed a single time. Its antigen is still unknown. Base quality data are lacking; no much larger clone is found one base away. The cysteine opens and the phenylalanine closes a CDR3 of 14 amino acids. Solely the CDR3 DNA is kept, with 42 bases framed from the first base. The germline V gene gives CDR1 as SGHAT and CDR2 as FQNNGV. The junction carries 8 bases between V and J, which are trimmed by 0 bases and 4 bases respectively. Study-wide conclusions, independent of this receptor: The amount of clinical and demographic metadata varied by source and participant and was provided uncurated.

In the prospective study, participants were about 18 to 95 years old, resided in about 25 geographic areas of the United States, and were enrolled through a virtual design. In the prospective study, participants were assigned to cohorts based on the clinical history participants reported in a screening survey and a study questionnaire. ImmuneRACE Cohort 3 recovered participants were defined by two consecutive negative NP/OP PCR tests, healthcare professional clearance, or symptom resolution. In the prospective study, whole blood, serum and a nasopharyngeal or oropharyngeal swab were collected from each participant by mobile phlebotomists. Additional blood draws and questionnaires over a 2-month period could optionally be provided by prospective study participants. Before DNA extraction, prospective study blood samples were shipped either frozen or at room temperature.

This TCR derives from a middle-aged man who had recovered from COVID-19. This receptor chain uses TRBV11-2 and TRBJ2-3; there is no confident call for the D gene. Input material: PBMCs or T cells enriched from blood (not recorded which). In nucleotide form, the sequence is TGTGCCAGCAGCTTAGACTATGGGCCAGATACGCAGTATTTT. This is translated as CASSLDYGPDTQYF.